These 10 T cell receptor beta chains were sequenced from one sample in a study of cytomegalovirus exposure and HLA in healthy donors. Use of 60 Vbeta and 13 Jbeta primers characterized the PCR. Repertoires were generated with immunoSEQ multiplex PCR, while TCRdb's copy carries only in-frame clones and drops some. The sample includes some 150,000 clones, about four fifths of them seen just once. The material sequenced was PBMCs. These receptors all come from a man aged 25 to 40 in good health and CMV-seronegative.

The chain joins TRBV2 to TRBJ1-2, with 9 bases matching TRBD1. Germline lookup yields CDR1 SNHLY and CDR2 FYNNEI. This CDR3 has 15 residues. With V trimmed by 0 bases and J by 8 bases, 7 bases remained unmatched. In DNA, the CDR3 is TGTGCCAGCAGTGAAGCCTCACAGGGGGCGGGCGGCTACACCTTC. Protein: CASSEASQGAGGYTF.

The chain recombines TRBV2 with TRBJ2-7; D uncertain. The CDR3 extends over 15 amino acids. Between the trimmed V and J ends, which lost 0 bases and 2 bases, there was a span of 11 bases. Germline CDR1 is SNHLY and CDR2 is FYNNEI. The CDR3 spells CASSEASVQTYEQYF. As DNA, the CDR3 is TGTGCCAGCAGTGAAGCGTCAGTCCAGACCTACGAGCAGTACTTC.

The J gene is TRBJ2-7, the V gene TRBV11-1, with 11 positions matching TRBD2. The CDR3 is 14 amino acids. Trimming cost V 3 bases and J 5 bases; bases outside gene matches: 3. CDR1 is SGHAT and CDR2 is FQDESV in the germline V gene (reference sequence). DNA of the CDR3: TGTGCCAGCAGCTTGCTAGCGGGGGGCCACGAGCAGTACTTC. The encoded protein is CASSLLAGGHEQYF.

There are a few counts of this clone. V is TRBV5-1 and J is TRBJ1-1; 10 nucleotides agree with TRBD1. This CDR3 spans 14 amino acids. The trim removed 3 bases at V and 5 bases at J, leaving 4 bases unmatched. Looked up from germline, CDR1 is SGHRS and CDR2 is YFSETQ. In nucleotides, the CDR3 is TGCGCCAGCAGCTACCAGGGACAGGGGACTGAAGCTTTCTTT. As protein: CASSYQGQGTEAFF.

The chain carries TRBV5-4 and TRBJ2-2, with 9 nucleotides matching TRBD1. Looked up from germline, CDR1 is SGHNT and CDR2 is YYREEE (reference sequence). The CDR3 runs 15 residues. The ends lost 1 base at V and 5 bases at J; junction bases unmatched: 3. The CDR3 region has the DNA TGTGCCAGCAGCTTGTGGACAGGGGTTACCGGGGAGCTGTTTTTT. Its translation: CASSLWTGVTGELFF.

J is TRBJ1-6 and V is TRBV10-3, with TRBD1 identical over 7 bases. Germline trimming cut 4 bases from V and 14 bases from J; bases unmatched to any gene: 11. Germline V gene data show CDR1 as ENHRY and CDR2 as SYGVKD. The CDR3 consists of 14 residues. The CDR3 protein is CAISAGQMNLTLHF. CDR3 DNA sequence: TGTGCCATCAGTGCGGGACAGATGAATTTGACCCTCCACTTT.

This chain joins TRBV29-1 and TRBJ2-5; TRBD2 is a possible D gene (6 bases). The CDR3 has 13 residues. Trimming took 0 bases from V and 3 from J, leaving 8 bases between them. Germline V CDR1 and CDR2: SQVTM, ANQGSEA. The CDR3 protein is CSVEDGGEETQYF. DNA of the CDR3: TGCAGCGTTGAAGACGGGGGAGAAGAGACCCAGTACTTC.

The chain recombines TRBV7-2 with TRBJ2-2; TRBD2 is a possible D gene (6 bases). Trimming removed 1 base at V and 4 bases at J, with 7 bases between. The CDR3 has 14 residues. Germline V lookup: CDR1 SGHTA, CDR2 FQGNSA. CDR3 DNA: TGTGCCAGCAGCTTAGTACTAGCCACCGGGGAGCTGTTTTTT. Its translation: CASSLVLATGELFF.

J is TRBJ1-1 and V is TRBV4-3; the D is unclear. Trimming stripped 2 bases from V and 6 bases from J, with 16 bases between. The CDR3 runs 15 residues. Germline assignment: CDR1 LGHNA and CDR2 YSLEER. CDR3 bases: TGCGCCAGCAGCCAAAGCCCGGGTATGGTCCCTGAAGCTTTCTTT. It translates to CASSQSPGMVPEAFF.

The chain is built from TRBV13 and TRBJ1-6, with D tentatively TRBD1 (5 bases). From germline, CDR1 is PRHDT and CDR2 FYEKMQ (reference sequence). Deletions cut 0 bases from V and 11 bases from J, with 8 bases between. There are 13 residues in the CDR3. CDR3: CASSLGVTAPLHF. In nucleotides, the CDR3 is TGTGCCAGCAGCTTAGGCGTGACAGCACCCCTCCACTTT.